The rows below give T cell receptor beta chains drawn from one sample of a study of shared clonotypes between healthy human individuals. Sequencing used immunoSEQ multiplex PCR; TCRdb keeps in-frame clones, though not all of them. The sample includes around 1.9 million clones, approximately 94% of them seen just once. The source material was naive CD8+ T cells from PBMCs. Source of these receptors: a man between 18 and 35 years old in good health. Some clones in this sample may be carry-over from other donors' samples. The CDR3 runs from the conserved cysteine through the conserved F or W.

V: TRBV19
J: TRBJ1-5
CDR3: CASSSMGLSGGSNQPQHF

V: TRBV4-2
J: TRBJ1-2
CDR3: CASRTQDEFLNYGYTF

V: TRBV4-3
J: TRBJ2-1
CDR3: CASSQRGTRHEQFF

V: TRBV9
J: TRBJ1-3
CDR3: CASSSPLVADSGNTIYF

V: TRBV15
J: TRBJ2-7
CDR3: CATSRYTNPWTESYEQYF

V: TRBV4-3
J: TRBJ1-1
CDR3: CASSQDSPETENTEAFF

V: TRBV9
J: TRBJ2-7
CDR3: CASSEGPSVNAYYEQYF

V: TRBV9
J: TRBJ2-7
CDR3: CASSVGPVYEQYF

V: TRBV7-3
J: TRBJ2-7
CDR3: CASSPRLGYEQYF

V: TRBV7-9
J: TRBJ2-7
CDR3: CASKEISYEQYF

V: TRBV10-3
J: TRBJ2-7
CDR3: CAISDPGLAHISYEQYF

V: TRBV7-3
J: TRBJ2-1
CDR3: CASSRGTSGRREQFF

V: TRBV27
J: TRBJ2-7
CDR3: CASSLSAGVPNEQYF

V: TRBV7-9
J: TRBJ1-2
CDR3: CASSDFMGDRGGGYTF

V: TRBV2
J: TRBJ1-1
CDR3: CASSEGLMNTEAFF

V: TRBV7-9
J: TRBJ2-7
CDR3: CASSTIGGVRTGGYEQYF

V: TRBV9
J: TRBJ2-7
CDR3: CASSQGAAYEQYF

V: TRBV27
J: TRBJ2-7
CDR3: CASSSRVYSYEQYF

V: TRBV13
J: TRBJ2-7
CDR3: CASSLGAGAYEQYF

V: TRBV6-5
J: TRBJ2-1
CDR3: CASSLTYKYNEQFF

V: TRBV7-9
J: TRBJ2-7
CDR3: CASGGLGEQYF

V: TRBV7-9
J: TRBJ2-1
CDR3: CASRTELTLDEQFF

V: TRBV5-1
J: TRBJ2-7
CDR3: CASSPFRSRYYEQYF

V: TRBV7-9
J: TRBJ1-2
CDR3: CASSLDRGADGYTF

V: TRBV4-1
J: TRBJ2-7
CDR3: CASSLRTGSYEQYF

V: TRBV6-5
J: TRBJ2-3
CDR3: CASSYSKLQSTDTQYF

V: TRBV5-1
J: TRBJ1-2
CDR3: CASSSGTGGPPGYTF

V: TRBV19
J: TRBJ1-5
CDR3: CAGSGSLDQPQHF

V: TRBV27
J: TRBJ2-3
CDR3: CASISKDSGLQYF

V: TRBV27
J: TRBJ1-1
CDR3: CASSSGTAPNTEAFF

V: TRBV4-1
J: TRBJ2-1
CDR3: CASSQDSAAGPPYNEQFF

V: TRBV9
J: TRBJ2-5
CDR3: CASSERPRDRGRETQYF

V: TRBV6-5
J: TRBJ2-7
CDR3: CASSQTGGYSYEQYF

V: TRBV27
J: TRBJ1-3
CDR3: CASHKDRVIYF

V: TRBV5-1
J: TRBJ2-3
CDR3: CASSDPRLVRDTDTQYF

V: TRBV9
J: TRBJ2-4
CDR3: CASSVVGGWGNIQYF

V: TRBV27
J: TRBJ2-1
CDR3: CASKVRTPSEQFF

V: TRBV7-9
J: TRBJ2-1
CDR3: CASSISASEQFF

V: TRBV7-9
J: TRBJ2-2
CDR3: CASSSPPGAPSVAGELFF

V: TRBV14
J: TRBJ2-7
CDR3: CASSQVDRSFGVEQYF

V: TRBV28
J: TRBJ2-7
CDR3: CASSTSGGYEQYF

V: TRBV20-1
J: TRBJ2-1
CDR3: CSAARVNEQFF

V: TRBV27
J: TRBJ1-1
CDR3: CASSSTQTGVNTEAFF

V: TRBV6-1
J: TRBJ2-7
CDR3: CASSEDGGTGYEQYF

V: TRBV2
J: TRBJ2-5
CDR3: CASSEQGATETQYF

V: TRBV13
J: TRBJ1-3
CDR3: CASSLSGGGRTIYF

V: TRBV7-3
J: TRBJ2-1
CDR3: CASSHPGPYNEQFF